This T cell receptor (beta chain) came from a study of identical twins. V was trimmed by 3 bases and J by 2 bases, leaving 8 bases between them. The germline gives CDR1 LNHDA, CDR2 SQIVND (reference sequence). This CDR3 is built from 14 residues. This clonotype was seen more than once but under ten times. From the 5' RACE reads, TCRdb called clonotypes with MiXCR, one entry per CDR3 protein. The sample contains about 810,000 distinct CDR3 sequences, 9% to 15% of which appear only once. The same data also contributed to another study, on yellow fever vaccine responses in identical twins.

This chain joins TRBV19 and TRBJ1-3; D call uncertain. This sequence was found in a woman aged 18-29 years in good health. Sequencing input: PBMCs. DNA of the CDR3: TGTGCCAGTAGTATCACAGTAGCTGGAAACACCATATATTTT. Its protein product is CASSITVAGNTIYF.